The sample holds many counts of the clone carrying this TCR beta chain. Time point described: persistent/refractory GD, antithyroid drugs over 5 years with positive TRAb. The TCR library was made from RNA extracted from PBMCs. Clinicians diagnosed Graves' disease using American Thyroid Association guidelines. Germline loops: CDR1 MDHEN, CDR2 SYDVKM. Trimming took 5 bases from V and 1 from J; bases not matched to a gene: 3. CDR3 length equals 15 residues. For TCR beta, libraries came from iRepertoire HTBI primers and Arm-PCR of CDR3 regions. TCRdb re-called the multiplex PCR reads through MiXCR, storing one row per CDR3 protein. The sample consists of about 430,000 distinct CDR3 sequences, roughly 23% of them appearing once. The data stem from a study of regulatory T cells in long-lasting Graves disease.

The sequence was obtained from a female donor with Graves disease. V is TRBV28 and J is TRBJ1-3; 9 bases agree with TRBD1. This specimen was peripheral blood mononuclear cells (PBMCs), taken when the disease was refractory, from a patient treated with antithyroid drugs. The CDR3 loop reads CASSTGTGSGNTIYF. CDR3 bases: TGTGCCAGCAGTACCGGGACAGGGTCTGGAAACACCATATATTTT.